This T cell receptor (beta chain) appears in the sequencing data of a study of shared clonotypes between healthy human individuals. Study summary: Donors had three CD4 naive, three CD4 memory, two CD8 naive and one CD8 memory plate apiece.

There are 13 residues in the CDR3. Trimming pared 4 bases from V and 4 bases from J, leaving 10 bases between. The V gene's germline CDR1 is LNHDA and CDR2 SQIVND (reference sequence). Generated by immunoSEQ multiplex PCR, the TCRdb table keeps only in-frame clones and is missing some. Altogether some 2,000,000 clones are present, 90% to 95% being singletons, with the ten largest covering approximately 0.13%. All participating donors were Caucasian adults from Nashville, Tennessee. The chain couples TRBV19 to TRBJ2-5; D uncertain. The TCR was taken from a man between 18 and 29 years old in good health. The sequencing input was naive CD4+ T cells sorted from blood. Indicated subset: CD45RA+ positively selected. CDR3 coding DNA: TGTGCCAGTAGTAACCTTGCATCAGAGACCCAGTACTTC. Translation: CASSNLASETQYF.